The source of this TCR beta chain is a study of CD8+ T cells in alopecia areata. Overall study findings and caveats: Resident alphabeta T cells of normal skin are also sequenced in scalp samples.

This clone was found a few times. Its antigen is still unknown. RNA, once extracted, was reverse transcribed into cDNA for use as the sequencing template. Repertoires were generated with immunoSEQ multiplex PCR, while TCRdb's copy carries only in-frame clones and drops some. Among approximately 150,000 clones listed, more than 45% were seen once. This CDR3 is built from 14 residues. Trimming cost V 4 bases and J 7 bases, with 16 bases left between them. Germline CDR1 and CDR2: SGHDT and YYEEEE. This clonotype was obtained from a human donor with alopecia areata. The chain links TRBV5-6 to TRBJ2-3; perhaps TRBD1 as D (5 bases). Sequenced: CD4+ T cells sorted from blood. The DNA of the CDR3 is TGTGCCAGCAGCGTCAGGGTCCCCAGGAATACGCAGTATTTT. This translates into CASSVRVPRNTQYF. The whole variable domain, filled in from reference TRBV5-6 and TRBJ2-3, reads DAGVTQSPTHLIKTRGQQVTLRCSPKSGHDTVSWYQQALGQGPQFIFQYYEEEERQRGNFPDRFSGHQFPNYSSELNVNALLLGDSALYLCASSVRVPRNTQYFGPGTRLTVL.